Sequencing of this T cell receptor (beta chain) was carried out in a study of blood T cell repertoires in COVID-19 (dated by TCRdb to 2018 to 2021). With regard to the full study: Samples covering the acute and convalescent phases of COVID-19 were provided by collaborators in the United States, Italy and Spain. The material from the prospective study consisted of cDNA or gDNA derived from T cells, B-cell-depleted T cells, or PBMCs. Subjects who had been exposed to COVID-19, were actively infected with it, or had recovered from it provided the deeply sampled blood TCRbeta repertoires that made up the dataset. The repertoires were released in a freely available public database meant as a resource for research on the immune response to SARS-CoV-2. Samples were obtained from the ongoing ImmuneRACE study (first 160 participants) and from 1,254 subjects provided by 6 global collaborators. Nearly every sample came with metadata listing a de-identified subject ID, COVID-19 status, age in years and sex. Where available, HLA class I and class II types were taken from metadata supplied by the sample provider and were not determined by assay-based typing.

Each collaborating institution followed its own protocols to collect whole blood in K2EDTA tubes. For TCRbeta analysis, collaborator samples were shipped as frozen whole blood, as isolated PBMCs, or as DNA extracted from either sample type. Concerning this clone itself: Its cognate antigen has yet to be identified. Base quality data are lacking; no much larger clone is found one base away.

V gives up 6 bases and J gives up 7 bases, and the segment between their germline ends measures 19 bases. There are 15 amino acids in the CDR3, from cysteine to phenylalanine inclusive. The kept DNA is CDR3 alone, 45 bases in frame from the first base. Per the germline V gene, SNHLY is the CDR1 and FYNNEI is the CDR2. What the authors observed across the whole study: The amount of clinical and demographic metadata varied by source and participant and was provided uncurated.

TCRbeta CDR3 regions were amplified from genomic DNA using the immunoSEQ Assay, a bias-controlled multiplex PCR. The original pipeline was this. Nucleated cell counts per sample were estimated from amplification of reference gene primers within the assay. To quantify the absolute abundance of each unique TCRbeta CDR3 rearrangement, sequence reads were collapsed and filtered. Productive Simpson clonality was computed per sample as the square root of Simpson's diversity index over productive rearrangements. What TCRdb holds here is the immuneACCESS table cut down to in-frame rearrangements. Part of the clones is not present; checked against another copy, under half of the missing clones reflect an unresolved V gene, and the others are unexplained. Clone size and V and J calls were adopted from that table, with D and trimming inferred from the DNA. The table for this sample lists about 93,000 clones; about 80% of them were counted only once. In total, the top ten clones hold 15% to 20% of the sample.

The V and J segments used are TRBV2 and TRBJ2-1; the D gene lacks a confident call. This clonotype was sampled from a human donor in a cohort sampled during active COVID-19. What was sequenced was peripheral blood. The CDR3 region: CASSPPPALRNEQFF. The DNA sequence reads TGTGCCAGCAGCCCACCCCCAGCCCTCAGGAATGAGCAGTTCTTC.